The clone carrying this TCR beta chain was seen many times. No antigen is known for it. Noted time point: blood at routine non-recurrence follow-up after resection. Sequencing was performed on whole RNA extracted from tumor and nontumor lung tissue, or from frozen PBMC, and the material was left unsorted. These data come from a study of spatial heterogeneity in lung cancer. Findings of the study overall: At tumor resection, ubiquitous expanded TCRs were detected in blood more often than later.

TCRdb used MiXCR to reprocess the 5' RACE reads, holding one entry per CDR3 protein. The table records more than 95,000 distinct CDR3 sequences, 10% to 15% of them present only once. The material was PBMCs, obtained at follow-up. This TCR was sampled from a male donor with early-stage non-small cell lung cancer.

In nucleotides, the CDR3 is TGCAGTGCTTGGAGATCAGTACTAGCGGGGGCCACGAGCCAAGAGACCCAGTACTTC. Residues: CSAWRSVLAGATSQETQYF. The J gene is TRBJ2-5, the V gene TRBV20-1; 11 bases agree with TRBD2. The germline V gene encodes CDR1 DFQATT and CDR2 SNEGSKA (reference sequence). This CDR3 is built from 19 residues. V dropped 5 bases and J dropped 1; count of bases not matched to a gene: 18.